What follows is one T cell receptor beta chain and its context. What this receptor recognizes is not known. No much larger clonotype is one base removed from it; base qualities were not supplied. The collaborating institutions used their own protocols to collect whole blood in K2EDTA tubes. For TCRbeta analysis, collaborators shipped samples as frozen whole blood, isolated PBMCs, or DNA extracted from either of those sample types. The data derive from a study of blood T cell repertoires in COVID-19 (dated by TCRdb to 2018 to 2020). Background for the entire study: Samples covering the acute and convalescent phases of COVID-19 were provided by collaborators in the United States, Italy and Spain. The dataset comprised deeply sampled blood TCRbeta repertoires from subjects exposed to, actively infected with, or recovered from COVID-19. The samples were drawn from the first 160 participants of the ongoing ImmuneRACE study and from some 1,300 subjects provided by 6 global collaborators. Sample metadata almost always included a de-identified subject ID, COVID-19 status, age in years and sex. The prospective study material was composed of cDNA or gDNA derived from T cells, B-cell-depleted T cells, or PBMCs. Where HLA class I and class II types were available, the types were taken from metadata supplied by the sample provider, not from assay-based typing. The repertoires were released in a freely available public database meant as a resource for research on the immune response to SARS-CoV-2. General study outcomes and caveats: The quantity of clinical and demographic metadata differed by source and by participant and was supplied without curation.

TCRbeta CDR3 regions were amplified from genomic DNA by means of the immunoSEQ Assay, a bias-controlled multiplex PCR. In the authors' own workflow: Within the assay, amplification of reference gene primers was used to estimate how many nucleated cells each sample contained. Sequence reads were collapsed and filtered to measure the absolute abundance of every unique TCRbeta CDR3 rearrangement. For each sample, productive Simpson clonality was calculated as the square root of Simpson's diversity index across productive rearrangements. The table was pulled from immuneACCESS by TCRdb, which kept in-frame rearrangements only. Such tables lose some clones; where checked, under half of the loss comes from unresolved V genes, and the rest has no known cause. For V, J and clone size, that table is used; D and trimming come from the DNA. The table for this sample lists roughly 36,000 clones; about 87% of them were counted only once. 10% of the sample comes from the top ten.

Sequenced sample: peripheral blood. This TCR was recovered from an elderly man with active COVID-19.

In nucleotide form, the sequence is TGTGCCAGCTGGTCAGCGGGAGGGCCTTCCTACGAGCAGTACTTC. This encodes CASWSAGGPSYEQYF. This chain is built from TRBV28 and TRBJ2-7, and TRBD2 matches 10 of the central bases. The CDR3 starts with the cysteine, ends with the phenylalanine, and has 15 residues. Of all the DNA, just the CDR3 is kept, 45 bases in frame from base 1. Trimming takes 8 bases off V and 1 base off J; junction bases not matched to a gene: 8. Looking up the germline V gene yields CDR1 MDHEN and CDR2 SYDVKM.